What follows are 19 T cell receptor beta chains derived from one specimen sequenced in a study of response to subunit inactivated influenza vaccine (dated 2018 in TCRdb). Library preparation used RT-PCR. Reads for this sample came from an Illumina HiSeq 2500. In TCRdb, the public reads were trimmed at Q25 with fastp and aligned with MiXCR, with productive beta chains retained. Every CDR3 protein is listed once, alongside the most common genes and DNA of its rows. For this sample the table gives 450,000 to 550,000 distinct CDR3 sequences, of which around 25% were detected only once. The ten largest clones take up approximately 2% of the sample. The material was CD4+ T cells sorted from PBMCs, obtained about 5 days after vaccination. These receptors were obtained from a man aged 50 to 59 who received an inactivated influenza vaccine. Donor details come from another sample of the same person, matched by shared clones.

The table lists this clonotype with many counts. This rearrangement joins TRBV7-9 to TRBJ1-2; possible D gene TRBD1, 5 bases. In germline, CDR1 is SEHNR, CDR2 FQNEAQ (reference sequence). Trimming took off 5 bases at V and 2 bases at J, with 12 bases between the two ends. The CDR3 runs 14 residues. CDR3 region: CASSPPTVNYGYTF. CDR3 nucleotides: TGTGCCAGCAGCCCCCCGACAGTGAACTATGGCTACACCTTC.

This clonotype was picked up many times. The chain carries TRBV12-3 or TRBV12-4 and TRBJ1-1, with unresolved D. The V gene lost 5 bases and the J gene lost 1 base, with 11 bases spanning the gap. The CDR3 is 14 residues long. The CDR3 here is CASSPDWENTEAFF. CDR3 nucleotides: TGTGCCAGCAGTCCAGATTGGGAGAACACTGAAGCTTTCTTT.

This clonotype was seen a handful of times. The rearrangement links TRBV10-3 to TRBJ2-2; TRBD1 matches at 7 bases. Trimming removed 5 bases from V and 4 bases from J; junction bases left unmatched: 7. Germline V CDR1 and CDR2: ENHRY, SYGVKD. The CDR3 is made up of 15 amino acids. CDR3: CAISTRQGVTGELFF. The CDR3 DNA follows: TGTGCCATCAGTACCAGACAGGGTGTCACCGGGGAGCTGTTTTTT.

This clonotype was seen only a few times. The chain links TRBV3-1 to TRBJ2-7, with 9 nucleotides matching TRBD1. CDR1 is LGHDT, CDR2 YNNKEL, per germline (reference sequence). V shed 0 bases, J shed 2 bases, and the junction held 8 bases outside the gene matches. The CDR3 is 17 amino acids. CDR3 nucleotides: TGTGCCAGCAGCCAAGATCCCGGGACAGGGCGAACCTACGAGCAGTACTTC. Translation gives CASSQDPGTGRTYEQYF.

The chain has TRBV3-1 and TRBJ2-2; maybe TRBD1 (6 bases). This CDR3 spans 15 amino acids. The V gene lost 7 bases and the J gene lost 0 bases, with 12 bases spanning the gap. CDR1 is LGHDT, CDR2 YNNKEL, per germline (reference sequence). CDR3 sequence (DNA): TGTGCCAGCACGACAGGCGGTACGAACACCGGGGAGCTGTTTTTT. It specifies CASTTGGTNTGELFF.

This clonotype has more than one count but fewer than ten. The V call is TRBV12-3 or TRBV12-4, the J call TRBJ2-1, with 11 bases lining up with TRBD2. With V trimmed by 6 bases and J by 7 bases, 8 bases remained unmatched. The CDR3 is 15 amino acids. The CDR3 here is CASSRLAGGPNEQFF. The DNA of the CDR3 is TGTGCCAGCAGCAGATTAGCGGGAGGGCCGAATGAGCAGTTCTTC.

V is TRBV20-1 and J is TRBJ2-1; no firm D call. The CDR3 consists of 15 residues. Germline V CDR1 and CDR2: DFQATT, SNEGSKA (reference sequence). Deletions cut 3 bases from V and 1 base from J, with 13 bases between. The CDR3 region is CSASTGPASYNEQFF. In nucleotides, the CDR3 is TGCAGTGCTAGCACCGGGCCGGCTTCCTACAATGAGCAGTTCTTC.

V and J are TRBV5-1 and TRBJ1-6; no clear D. CDR3 length equals 13 residues. Germline loops: CDR1 SGHRS, CDR2 YFSETQ. V was clipped by 4 bases and J by 9 bases, with 11 bases between them. CDR3 amino acids: CASSLAGTSPLHF. CDR3 in DNA: TGCGCCAGCAGCCTGGCGGGTACTTCACCCCTCCACTTT.

The chain has TRBV12-3 or TRBV12-4 and TRBJ2-3, with TRBD2 identical over 11 bases. Unmatched junction bases numbered 5, after V lost 0 bases and J lost 3 bases. The CDR3 is 17 amino acids. CDR3 residues: CASSLANLAGGTDTQYF. CDR3 nucleotide sequence: TGTGCCAGCAGTTTAGCAAACCTAGCGGGAGGAACAGATACGCAGTATTTT.

A few counts support this clonotype. V is TRBV15 and J is TRBJ2-3; D is undetermined. Trimming removed 1 base at V and 0 bases at J, with 8 bases between. Germline V lookup: CDR1 LNHNV, CDR2 YYDKDF (reference sequence). This CDR3 contains 15 residues. The CDR3 nucleotides read TGTGCCACCAGCAGAGCCGGTTACAGCACAGATACGCAGTATTTT. Its protein is CATSRAGYSTDTQYF.

This clonotype occurred a few times. The chain has TRBV10-3 and TRBJ1-5, with TRBD1 identical over 7 bases. This CDR3 region has 12 residues. Germline CDR1 and CDR2: ENHRY and SYGVKD. Trimming cost V 10 bases and J 3 bases; bases outside gene matches: 3. The CDR3 DNA reads TGTGCCAGCGGGACAGCCAATCAGCCCCAGCATTTT. Translated, it gives CASGTANQPQHF.

The rearrangement links TRBV20-1 to TRBJ2-7, with D possibly matching TRBD2 (5 bases). The CDR3 loop spans 12 amino acids. The germline CDR1 and CDR2 sequences are DFQATT and SNEGSKA (reference sequence). Trimming pared 3 bases from V and 4 bases from J, leaving 10 bases between. The CDR3 sequence: CSASLGVYEQYF. DNA for the CDR3: TGCAGTGCTAGCCTCGGGGTATACGAGCAGTACTTC.

The V gene is TRBV4-3, the J gene TRBJ2-1; D is possibly TRBD1 (5 bases). The CDR3 extends over 13 amino acids. Germline loops: CDR1 LGHNA, CDR2 YSLEER. V lost 4 bases to trimming and J lost 7 bases, with 11 bases between them. CDR3 nucleotides: TGCGCCAGCAGCCCCGCTCAGGGAAATGAGCAGTTCTTC. Translation gives CASSPAQGNEQFF.

This rearrangement joins TRBV29-1 to TRBJ1-2; no reliable D call. The germline gives CDR1 SQVTM, CDR2 ANQGSEA. Trimming removed 2 bases at V and 4 bases at J, with 14 bases between. This CDR3 region has 14 residues. As DNA, the CDR3 is TGCAGCGTTGAACCTGAAGGGCGGGCCTATGGCTACACCTTC. It is translated as CSVEPEGRAYGYTF. The complete variable domain, with remaining parts taken from reference TRBV29-1 and TRBJ1-2, reads SAVISQKPSRDICQRGTSLTIQCQVDSQVTMMFWYRQQPGQSLTLIATANQGSEATYESGFVIDKFPISRPNLTFSTLTVSNMSPEDSSIYLCSVEPEGRAYGYTFGSGTRLTVV.

This clonotype was recorded a few times. CDR3 in amino acids: CASSPRLAGAQEQYF. As DNA, the CDR3 is TGTGCCAGCAGTCCCCGACTAGCGGGAGCTCAAGAGCAGTACTTC. The rearrangement uses TRBV7-2 and TRBJ2-7, with TRBD2 matching over 12 bases. The J segment lost 7 bases and the V segment lost 6 bases, leaving 10 bases of the junction unmatched. Per the germline V gene, CDR1 is SGHTA and CDR2 is FQGNSA. This CDR3 spans 15 amino acids.

This sequence joins TRBV6-2 or TRBV6-3 and TRBJ2-1, with D hard to call. The CDR3 length is 14 residues. Germline lookup yields CDR1 MNHEY and CDR2 SVGEGT. The V gene lost 0 bases and the J gene lost 10 bases, with 13 bases spanning the gap. The CDR3 region is CASSYSIGVNEQFF. DNA for the CDR3: TGTGCCAGCAGTTACTCGATTGGGGTAAACGAGCAGTTCTTC.

The genes are TRBV7-2 and TRBJ2-7; 11 positions match TRBD2. Per germline, CDR1 SGHTA and CDR2 FQGNSA. V shed 5 bases and J 2 bases; nucleotides not matched to a gene: 8. The CDR3 spans 16 residues. The DNA of the CDR3 is TGTGCCAGCAGCCCAACTTTAGCGGGAGGGGCCTACGAGCAGTACTTC. It encodes CASSPTLAGGAYEQYF.

The J gene is TRBJ2-1, the V gene TRBV14; no reliable D call. The CDR3 is 13 amino acids. Germline V gives CDR1 SGHDN, CDR2 FVKESK. V lost 4 bases to trimming and J lost 4 bases, with 8 bases between them. CDR3 nucleotide sequence: TGTGCCAGCAGCCCCCGGGCTTACAATGAGCAGTTCTTC. Residues: CASSPRAYNEQFF.

The chain couples TRBV20-1 to TRBJ1-5; D might be TRBD1 (6 bases). V lost 6 bases and J lost 5, with 20 bases in between. The CDR3 extends over 15 amino acids. Per germline, CDR1 DFQATT and CDR2 SNEGSKA (reference sequence). The CDR3 nucleotides are TGCAGTGCAACCGGACAGACCAAATGGGATCAGCCCCAGCATTTT. This sequence encodes CSATGQTKWDQPQHF.